Following are 30 T cell receptor beta chains from one sample sequenced in a study of blood T cell repertoires in COVID-19. Method: immunoSEQ multiplex PCR; TCRdb's copy keeps in-frame clones and lacks some. The repertoire holds fewer than 300,000 clones, with around 82% as singletons. Material for sequencing was peripheral blood. The source of these receptors is a human donor in a cohort sampled during active COVID-19.

Within the sample, this clone is large (0.1 to 1%). V gene TRBV19 combines with J gene TRBJ2-7, with 10 bases matching TRBD2. The length of the CDR3 is 14 residues. Per the germline V gene, CDR1 is LNHDA and CDR2 is SQIVND (reference sequence). V was clipped by 5 bases and J by 2 bases; unmatched bases: 3. The CDR3: CASSVLAGTYEQYF. The CDR3 nucleotides read TGTGCCAGTAGTGTACTAGCGGGGACCTACGAGCAGTACTTC.

The table lists this clone with a count of one. The V gene is TRBV9, the J gene TRBJ1-1; D not resolved. V lost 0 bases, J lost 3 bases, and 18 bases lay in between. This CDR3 is 17 amino acids long. Germline-derived CDR1 and CDR2 are SGDLS and YYNGEE. CDR3 DNA: TGTGCCAGCAGCGTAGGGTTTATGCGGCAGAGGGACACTGAAGCTTTCTTT. Protein: CASSVGFMRQRDTEAFF.

This clone was counted only a few times. This chain links TRBV9 with TRBJ1-2; TRBD1 might be the D (6 bases). This CDR3 spans 15 amino acids. Germline values: CDR1 SGDLS, CDR2 YYNGEE. The germline V and J ends were trimmed by 4 bases and 0 bases, with 13 bases remaining between them. CDR3 sequence reads: CASSPGGQANYGYTF. The DNA of the CDR3 is TGTGCCAGCAGCCCCGGGGGGCAAGCTAACTATGGCTACACCTTC.

V gene TRBV6-5 combines with J gene TRBJ2-3; weak D call: TRBD2 (6 bases). The germline V gene has CDR1 MNHEY and CDR2 SVGAGI. This CDR3 is 12 amino acids long. V lost 6 bases and J 8 bases, leaving 12 bases between the germline ends. As DNA, the CDR3 is TGTGCCAGCAGGGAGGGGACGGGTACGCAGTATTTT. The encoded protein is CASREGTGTQYF.

This clone was seen more than once but under ten times. The chain combines TRBV7-9 with TRBJ2-1, with 8 positions matching TRBD1. This CDR3 spans 14 amino acids. The germline gives CDR1 SEHNR, CDR2 FQNEAQ (reference sequence). J gave up 10 bases and V 8 bases, and 13 bases lay outside the gene matches. The CDR3 loop is CASLRDRISLEQFF. The CDR3 nucleotides are TGTGCCAGCCTTCGGGACAGGATCTCTTTGGAGCAGTTCTTC.

This clone came up once. The V and J genes are TRBV7-2 and TRBJ2-1, with D unclear. The ends were cut back, 5 bases at V and 8 bases at J, with 13 bases in the middle. The germline V gene encodes CDR1 SGHTA and CDR2 FQGNSA. This CDR3 has 13 amino acids. The CDR3 spells CASSPYSFDEQFF. CDR3 in DNA: TGTGCCAGCAGCCCGTACAGCTTCGATGAGCAGTTCTTC. The variable domain in full, with the rest retrieved from reference TRBV7-2 and TRBJ2-1, is GAGVSQSPSNKVTEKGKDVELRCDPISGHTALYWYRQSLGQGLEFLIYFQGNSAPDKSGLPSDRFSAERTGGSVSTLTIQRTQQEDSAVYLCASSPYSFDEQFFGPGTRLTVL.

This clone was seen only a few times. The J gene is TRBJ2-5, the V gene TRBV25-1; possible D gene TRBD1, 6 bases. The CDR3 totals 14 residues. Trimming stripped 7 bases from V and 5 bases from J, with 17 bases between. Germline V CDR1 and CDR2: MGHDK, SYGVNS. CDR3 nucleotides: TGTGCCAGCACTACAGGGAAACGGGTGGAGACCCAGTACTTC. Residues: CASTTGKRVETQYF.

This sequence joins TRBV19 and TRBJ2-6; 11 bases map to TRBD2. The V segment lost 5 bases and the J segment 0 bases; nucleotides outside the gene matches: 18. CDR1 and CDR2 (germline): LNHDA, SQIVND (reference sequence). This CDR3 has 22 amino acids. The CDR3 region has the DNA TGTGCCAGTAGTCAGATACTCCTAGCGGGGGGCCAAACTTTCTCTGGGGCCAACGTCCTGACTTTC. It translates to CASSQILLAGGQTFSGANVLTF.

This clone has only one observation. V is TRBV18 and J is TRBJ1-6, with D uncertain. The CDR3 sequence is 16 residues long. The V end lost 2 bases, the J end lost 0 bases, and 8 bases lay between the germline ends. CDR1 and CDR2 (germline): KGHSH, LQKENI. The chain's CDR3 is CASSPGQSSYNSPLHF. The CDR3 region has the DNA TGTGCCAGCTCACCAGGGCAGAGCTCCTATAATTCACCCCTCCACTTT.

This CDR3 reads CASSQDRGPYEQYF. CDR3 nucleotides: TGCGCCAGCAGCCAAGATAGGGGGCCCTACGAGCAGTACTTC. This sequence joins TRBV4-3 and TRBJ2-7; 7 bases are a match to TRBD1. The CDR3 sequence is 14 residues long. The V gene end was trimmed by 0 bases and the J gene end by 2 bases; junction bases not matched to a gene: 1. Germline V lookup: CDR1 LGHNA, CDR2 YSLEER.

This clone occurred a few times. The chain is built from TRBV7-8 and TRBJ2-3, with no clear D. Germline loops: CDR1 SGHVS, CDR2 FQNEAQ. This CDR3 comprises 16 residues. V was trimmed by 3 bases and J by 0 bases, leaving 13 bases between them. The chain's CDR3 is CASSFERVRSTDTQYF. The CDR3 DNA reads TGTGCCAGCAGCTTCGAGAGAGTCCGTAGCACAGATACGCAGTATTTT.

V gene TRBV5-5 combines with J gene TRBJ2-2, with 9 bases matching TRBD1. Germline-derived CDR1 and CDR2 are SGHKS and YYEKEE (reference sequence). The CDR3 is 15 residues long. J gave up 0 bases and V 8 bases, and 5 bases lay outside the gene matches. The CDR3 sequence is CASDRTGANTGELFF. In DNA form, the CDR3 reads TGTGCCAGTGACAGGACAGGGGCGAACACCGGGGAGCTGTTTTTT.

This chain uses TRBV28 with TRBJ1-3, with 8 bases that match TRBD1. J gave up 4 bases and V 2 bases, and 4 bases lay outside the gene matches. Germline values: CDR1 MDHEN, CDR2 SYDVKM. This CDR3 has 15 residues. CDR3 in amino acids: CASSLGQGAGNTIYF. The CDR3 region has the DNA TGTGCCAGCAGTTTAGGACAGGGTGCCGGAAACACCATATATTTT.

J is TRBJ2-5 and V is TRBV6-6; D call uncertain. The CDR3 loop spans 12 amino acids. The germline V and J ends were trimmed by 0 bases and 4 bases, with 3 bases remaining between them. Germline CDR1 MNHNY, CDR2 SVGAGI (reference sequence). The CDR3 coding sequence is TGTGCCAGCAGTTACTCCTCAGAGACCCAGTACTTC. The encoded protein is CASSYSSETQYF.

The chain carries TRBV12-1 and TRBJ2-5; the table's D call TRBD2 went unverified against the DNA. TRBV12-1 corresponds to a pseudogene. This CDR3 has 16 amino acids. In DNA, the CDR3 is TGTGCCAGCAGTCGTCCAGGGTCGGGGGATCAAGAGACCCAGTACTTC. Translated, it gives CASSRPGSGDQETQYF.

The chain uses TRBV11-3 and TRBJ2-2; D not certain. The CDR3 extends over 13 amino acids. CDR1 SGHNT and CDR2 YENEEA come from the germline V gene. V lost 4 bases and J lost 3, with 6 bases in between. CDR3 sequence reads: CASSSQDTGELFF. The CDR3 DNA is TGTGCCAGCAGCTCCCAGGACACCGGGGAGCTGTTTTTT.

This sequence joins TRBV5-4 and TRBJ1-2; no definite D call. CDR3 length: 14 amino acids. The V end lost 2 bases, the J end lost 2 bases, and 10 bases lay between the germline ends. Germline CDR1 reads SGHNT; CDR2 reads YYREEE (reference sequence). This CDR3 reads CASSLSGRNYGYTF. CDR3 bases: TGTGCCAGCAGCTTATCAGGCCGAAACTATGGCTACACCTTC.

The V call is TRBV11-2, the J call TRBJ2-1, with D possibly matching TRBD1 (5 bases). The germline V and J ends were trimmed by 3 bases and 0 bases, with 12 bases remaining between them. The germline V gene has CDR1 SGHAT and CDR2 FQNNGV. The CDR3 is made up of 16 amino acids. DNA for the CDR3: TGTGCCAGCAGCTTCACAGGAAAGCGCTCCTACAATGAGCAGTTCTTC. Translation gives CASSFTGKRSYNEQFF.

The chain recombines TRBV15 with TRBJ1-2, with D tentatively TRBD1 (5 bases). The CDR3 spans 13 residues. Per germline, CDR1 LNHNV and CDR2 YYDKDF (reference sequence). V lost 0 bases and J 8 bases, leaving 10 bases between the germline ends. As DNA, the CDR3 is TGTGCCACCAGCAGAGATCGGGGGAAGGGCTACACCTTC. Translating it yields CATSRDRGKGYTF. Supplemented by reference TRBV15 and TRBJ1-2, the full variable domain reads DAMVIQNPRYQVTQFGKPVTLSCSQTLNHNVMYWYQQKSSQAPKLLFHYYDKDFNNEADTPDNFQSRRPNTSFCFLDIRSPGLGDTAMYLCATSRDRGKGYTFGSGTRLTVV.

The genes are TRBV3-1 (or the pseudogene TRBV3-2) and TRBJ2-7; TRBD2 aligns across 7 bases. V was clipped by 6 bases and J by 5 bases; unmatched bases: 13. Per germline, CDR1 LGHDT and CDR2 YNNKEL (reference sequence). CDR3 size: 15 residues. The CDR3 region has the DNA TGTGCCAGCAGTCGGAATCGAGGGAGGGCCCACGAGCAGTACTTC. Its protein is CASSRNRGRAHEQYF.

The chain employs TRBV6-4 and TRBJ1-2; TRBD1 matches at 7 bases. CDR1 is MRHNA and CDR2 is SNTAGT in the germline V gene. This CDR3 spans 13 amino acids. Trimming cost V 6 bases and J 4 bases; bases outside gene matches: 5. CDR3 sequence (DNA): TGTGCCAGCAGACCCACAGGGGCCTATGGCTACACCTTC. Translating it yields CASRPTGAYGYTF.

The rearrangement uses TRBV27 and TRBJ2-7, with D tentatively TRBD2 (5 bases). The V end was cut by 6 bases, the J end by 7 bases, with 13 bases between. The CDR3 extends over 12 amino acids. Germline V gene data show CDR1 as MNHEY and CDR2 as SMNVEV (reference sequence). CDR3 protein: CASRRQTGEQYF. The CDR3 DNA reads TGTGCCAGCAGGAGGCAGACGGGGGAGCAGTACTTC.

This clone was counted a single time. V gene TRBV15 combines with J gene TRBJ2-7, with TRBD2 identical over 9 bases. The V segment lost 0 bases and the J segment 3 bases; nucleotides outside the gene matches: 3. This CDR3 comprises 15 residues. CDR1 is LNHNV and CDR2 is YYDKDF in the germline V gene (reference sequence). The CDR3 bases are TGTGCCACCAGCAGAGAAACTAGCGGGTTCTACGAGCAGTACTTC. It codes for CATSRETSGFYEQYF.

This clone was observed once. The chain is built from TRBV19 and TRBJ1-2; TRBD1 might be the D (6 bases). Germline V gene data show CDR1 as LNHDA and CDR2 as SQIVND (reference sequence). There are 14 residues in the CDR3. V lost 2 bases to trimming and J lost 3 bases, with 10 bases between them. CDR3 region: CASSITGRDYGYTF. Here the CDR3 DNA reads TGTGCCAGTAGTATAACAGGGAGGGACTATGGCTACACCTTC.

The chain carries TRBV6-5 and TRBJ1-3; 8 bases are a match to TRBD1. Looked up from germline, CDR1 is MNHEY and CDR2 is SVGAGI. The CDR3 spans 16 residues. V shed 1 base, J shed 0 bases, and the junction held 2 bases outside the gene matches. The CDR3 loop is CASSYFTGGSGNTIYF. CDR3 nucleotide sequence: TGTGCCAGCAGTTACTTCACAGGGGGCTCTGGAAACACCATATATTTT.

The rearrangement uses TRBV4-1 and TRBJ1-6; TRBD1 aligns across 7 bases. The CDR3 has 16 amino acids. V gave up 2 bases and J gave up 6 bases; unmatched junction bases: 7. Germline CDR1 reads MGHRA; CDR2 reads YSYEKL. The CDR3 here is CASSQKITGVNSPLHF. CDR3 nucleotides: TGCGCCAGCAGCCAAAAAATTACAGGGGTTAATTCACCCCTCCACTTT.

The chain couples TRBV11-2 to TRBJ1-6, with a weak D call TRBD1 (5 bases). Germline V lookup: CDR1 SGHAT, CDR2 FQNNGV. This CDR3 is 14 amino acids long. Trimming shortened V by 1 base and J by 9 bases, and 10 bases separated the two germline ends. The CDR3, as DNA: TGTGCCAGCAGCTTAGGGTGGGGGGGTTCACCCCTCCACTTT. It encodes CASSLGWGGSPLHF.

Worth noting for this clone: The sample contains more than one DNA sequence encoding this CDR3. The chain combines TRBV24-1 with TRBJ1-1; possible D gene TRBD1, 5 bases. V lost 7 bases to trimming and J lost 1 base, with 6 bases between them. CDR3 size: 12 residues. Germline V CDR1 and CDR2: KGHDR, SFDVKD. The CDR3 DNA sequence: TGTGCCACCAGAGGACAGAACACTGAAGCTTTCTTT. Translating gives CATRGQNTEAFF.

The rearrangement links TRBV6-5 to TRBJ1-1; D unresolved. The CDR3 spans 15 residues. V was shortened by 0 bases and J by 3 bases, with 11 bases between the two germline ends. Germline V gene data show CDR1 as MNHEY and CDR2 as SVGAGI. The CDR3 region is CASSYSPLPDTEAFF. The CDR3 bases are TGTGCCAGCAGTTACTCCCCCCTTCCGGACACTGAAGCTTTCTTT.

This chain links TRBV4-2 with TRBJ1-2; D unclear. Trimming removed 0 bases at V and 0 bases at J, with 8 bases between. Germline V gene lookup returns CDR1 LGHNA and CDR2 YNFKEQ. This CDR3 has 15 amino acids. In nucleotides, the CDR3 is TGTGCCAGCAGCCAAGAATTCCAGTCTAACTATGGCTACACCTTC. This gives the protein CASSQEFQSNYGYTF.